Only a few counts were recorded for the clone carrying this T cell receptor (beta chain). Antigen unknown. The sample comes from a study of blood T cells in healthy people across ages. Broader study findings: Age showed a roughly linear inverse relationship with TCR beta diversity per million T cells.

Per-sample yields of isolated PBMCs were at least 7 million. For the second PCR, which ran for roughly 7 to 11 cycles, a sample-barcoded 5' primer and a J-beta primer mix were used. Unique molecular identifiers of 12 random nucleotides labeled each cDNA. TCRdb used MiXCR to reprocess the 5' RACE reads, holding one entry per CDR3 protein. The profile covers approximately 790,000 distinct CDR3 sequences, with 62% appearing a single time and 28% taken by the ten largest. The clonotype comes from a man aged 25 to 45 in good health. The sample consisted of blood.

CDR3 sequence: CASTPGGGTEAFF. In DNA form, the CDR3 reads TGTGCCAGCACCCCAGGGGGCGGCACTGAAGCTTTCTTT. The V call is TRBV7-2, the J call TRBJ1-1, with 8 nucleotides matching TRBD1. Germline CDR1 is SGHTA and CDR2 is FQGNSA. This CDR3 region has 13 residues. V lost 7 bases and J lost 4; bases outside the gene matches: 5.